One T cell receptor (beta chain) is described in this entry. The source of the sample is a study of blood T cell repertoires in COVID-19. The CDR3 loop spans 17 amino acids. Germline V gene sequence: CDR1 MGHRA, CDR2 YSYEKL. V dropped 3 bases and J dropped 2; count of bases not matched to a gene: 9. The method was immunoSEQ multiplex PCR; TCRdb's version includes in-frame clones alone and lacks a portion of them. The sample lists 200,000 to 250,000 clones; under 90% were seen once. Cohort allocation depended upon clinical history that participants reported. In Cohort 3, a recovered donor had either two negative PCRs, clearance, or symptom resolution.

The clonotype comes from a man aged 55 to 70 who had recovered from COVID-19. The sequencing sample was made of PBMCs or T cells enriched from blood (not recorded which). The gene calls are TRBV4-1 and TRBJ2-3; 9 bases align to TRBD2. This CDR3 reads CASSHTGLAGTTDTQYF. In nucleotides, the CDR3 is TGCGCCAGCAGCCATACAGGGCTAGCGGGGACCACAGATACGCAGTATTTT.